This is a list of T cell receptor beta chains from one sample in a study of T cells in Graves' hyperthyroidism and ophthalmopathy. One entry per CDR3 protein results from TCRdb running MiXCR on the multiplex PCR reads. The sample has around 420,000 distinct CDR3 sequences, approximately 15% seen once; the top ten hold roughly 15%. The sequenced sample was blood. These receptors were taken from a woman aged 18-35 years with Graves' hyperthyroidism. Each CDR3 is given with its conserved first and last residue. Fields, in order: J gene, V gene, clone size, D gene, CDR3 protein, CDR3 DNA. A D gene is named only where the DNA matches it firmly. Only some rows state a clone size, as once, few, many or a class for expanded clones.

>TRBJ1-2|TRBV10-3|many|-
CATSLSRDGANYGYTF
TGTGCCACCAGCCTGTCACGGGACGGAGCTAACTATGGCTACACCTTC
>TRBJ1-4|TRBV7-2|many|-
CASSLDPGLNEKLFF
TGTGCCAGCAGCTTAGACCCAGGGCTTAATGAAAAACTGTTTTTT
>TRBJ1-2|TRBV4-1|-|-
CASSQVAGINGYTF
TGCGCCAGCAGCCAAGTAGCAGGGATTAATGGCTACACCTTC
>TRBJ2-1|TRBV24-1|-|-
CATSSFGASIYEQFF
TGTGCCACCAGCTCATTCGGGGCGTCCATATATGAGCAGTTCTTC
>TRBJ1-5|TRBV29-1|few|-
CSVGLGDQPQHF
TGCAGCGTTGGATTAGGGGATCAGCCCCAGCATTTT
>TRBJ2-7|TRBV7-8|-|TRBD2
CASRTGREGTYEQYF
TGTGCCAGCAGAACCGGCCGGGAGGGAACCTACGAGCAGTACTTC
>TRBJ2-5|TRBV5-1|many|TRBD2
CASSRGGLRHQETQYF
TGCGCCAGCAGCCGGGGGGGGCTTAGGCACCAAGAGACCCAGTACTTC
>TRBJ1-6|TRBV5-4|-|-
CASSLELPYNSPLHF
TGTGCCAGCAGCTTGGAGTTGCCCTATAATTCACCCCTCCACTTT
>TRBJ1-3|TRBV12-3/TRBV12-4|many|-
CASSSTGASGNTIYF
TGTGCCAGCAGTTCTACAGGAGCCTCTGGAAACACCATATATTTT
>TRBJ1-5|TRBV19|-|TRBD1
CASSKDRQSQPQHF
TGTGCCAGTAGTAAGGACAGGCAATCACAGCCCCAGCATTTT
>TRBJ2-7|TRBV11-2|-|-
CASAPDSYEQYF
TGTGCCAGCGCACCCGATTCCTACGAGCAGTACTTC
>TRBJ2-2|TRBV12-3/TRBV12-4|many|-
CASSLSRGAGELFF
TGTGCCAGCAGTTTAAGCAGGGGAGCCGGGGAGCTGTTTTTT
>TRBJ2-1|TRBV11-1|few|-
CASSAFSIGAYNEQFF
TGTGCCAGCAGCGCGTTTAGTATCGGGGCCTACAATGAGCAGTTCTTC
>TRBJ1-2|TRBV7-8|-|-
CASSALSEGANYGYTF
TGTGCCAGCAGCGCGCTCTCAGAGGGGGCTAACTATGGCTACACCTTC
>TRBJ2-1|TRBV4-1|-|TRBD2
CASSQDGGTFYNEQFF
TGCGCCAGCAGCCAAGACGGGGGGACCTTTTACAATGAGCAGTTCTTC
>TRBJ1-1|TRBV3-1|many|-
CASSQGLGTEAFF
TGTGCCAGCAGTCAAGGGCTAGGGACTGAAGCTTTCTTT
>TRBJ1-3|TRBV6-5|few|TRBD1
CASSYSIGQGSRNTIYF
TGTGCCAGCAGTTACTCGATCGGACAGGGTAGTAGAAACACCATATATTTT
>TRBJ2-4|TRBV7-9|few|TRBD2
CASSPAGLAGFQYF
TGTGCCAGCAGCCCAGCCGGACTAGCGGGGTTTCAGTACTTC
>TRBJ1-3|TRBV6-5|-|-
CASSYSIAGSTGNTIYF
TGTGCCAGCAGTTACTCGATCGCTGGGTCAACTGGAAACACCATATATTTT
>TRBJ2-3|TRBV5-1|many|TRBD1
CASRYGQGGVADTQYF
TGCGCCAGCAGATACGGACAGGGTGGTGTTGCAGATACGCAGTATTTT
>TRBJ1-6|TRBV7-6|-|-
CASSRGPATSYNSPLHF
TGTGCCAGCAGTCGAGGACCCGCCACCTCCTATAATTCACCCCTCCACTTT
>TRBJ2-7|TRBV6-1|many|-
CASRAIYEQYF
TGTGCCAGTAGGGCAATATACGAGCAGTACTTC